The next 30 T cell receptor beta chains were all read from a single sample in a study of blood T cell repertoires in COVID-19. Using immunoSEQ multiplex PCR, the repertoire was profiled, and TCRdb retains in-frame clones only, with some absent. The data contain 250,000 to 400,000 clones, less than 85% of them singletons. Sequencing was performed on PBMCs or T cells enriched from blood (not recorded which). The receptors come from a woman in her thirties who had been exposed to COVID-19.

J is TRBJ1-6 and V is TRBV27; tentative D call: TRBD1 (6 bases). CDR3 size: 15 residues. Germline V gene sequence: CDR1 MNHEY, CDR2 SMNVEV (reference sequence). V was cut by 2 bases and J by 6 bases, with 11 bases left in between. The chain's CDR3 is CASSLEDSRNSPLHF. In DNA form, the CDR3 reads TGTGCCAGCAGTTTAGAGGACAGTCGTAATTCACCCCTCCACTTT.

The CDR3 bases are TGTGCCAGCAACGGCTACCCATCGGGGAAAAACTCCTACAATGAGCAGTTCTTC. Translation gives CASNGYPSGKNSYNEQFF. The genes are TRBV9 and TRBJ2-1; D may be TRBD2 (5 bases). Germline CDR1 and CDR2: SGDLS and YYNGEE. Trimming removed 6 bases at V and 0 bases at J, with 22 bases between. This CDR3 has 18 residues.

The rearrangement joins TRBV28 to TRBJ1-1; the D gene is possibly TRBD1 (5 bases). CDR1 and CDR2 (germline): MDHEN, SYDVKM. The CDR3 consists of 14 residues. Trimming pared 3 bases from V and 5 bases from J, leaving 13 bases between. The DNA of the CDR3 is TGTGCCAGCAGTTTGTTACCCGGGGGGACTGAAGCTTTCTTT. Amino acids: CASSLLPGGTEAFF.

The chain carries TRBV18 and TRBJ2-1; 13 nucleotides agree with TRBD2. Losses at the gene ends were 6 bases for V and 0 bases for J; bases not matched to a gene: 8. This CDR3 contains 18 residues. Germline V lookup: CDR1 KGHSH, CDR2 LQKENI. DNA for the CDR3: TGTGCCAGCTCCTCGTCACTAGCGGGGGGGGACTCCTACAATGAGCAGTTCTTC. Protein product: CASSSSLAGGDSYNEQFF. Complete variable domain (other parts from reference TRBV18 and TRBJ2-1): NAGVMQNPRHLVRRRGQEARLRCSPMKGHSHVYWYRQLPEEGLKFMVYLQKENIIDESGMPKERFSAEFPKEGPSILRIQQVVRGDSAAYFCASSSSLAGGDSYNEQFFGPGTRLTVL.

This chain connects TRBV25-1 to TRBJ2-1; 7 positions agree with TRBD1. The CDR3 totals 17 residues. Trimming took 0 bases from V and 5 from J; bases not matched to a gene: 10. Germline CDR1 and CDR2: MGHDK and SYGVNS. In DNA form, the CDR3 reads TGTGCCAGCAGTGAATATCTATCGAGGGGGCGAAACAATGAGCAGTTCTTC. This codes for CASSEYLSRGRNNEQFF.

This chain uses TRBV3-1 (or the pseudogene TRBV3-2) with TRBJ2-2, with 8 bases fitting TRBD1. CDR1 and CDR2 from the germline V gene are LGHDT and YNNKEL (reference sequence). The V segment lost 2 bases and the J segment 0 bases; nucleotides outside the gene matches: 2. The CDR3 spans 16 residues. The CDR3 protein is CASSQRTGSNTGELFF. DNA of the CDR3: TGTGCCAGCAGCCAACGGACAGGGTCGAACACCGGGGAGCTGTTTTTT.

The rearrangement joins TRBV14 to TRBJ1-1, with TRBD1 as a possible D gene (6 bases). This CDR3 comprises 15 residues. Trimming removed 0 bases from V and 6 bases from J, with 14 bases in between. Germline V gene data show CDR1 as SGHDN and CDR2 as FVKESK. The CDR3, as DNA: TGTGCCAGCAGCCAAGATAACAGGGCGAGAGCTGAAGCTTTCTTT. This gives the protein CASSQDNRARAEAFF.

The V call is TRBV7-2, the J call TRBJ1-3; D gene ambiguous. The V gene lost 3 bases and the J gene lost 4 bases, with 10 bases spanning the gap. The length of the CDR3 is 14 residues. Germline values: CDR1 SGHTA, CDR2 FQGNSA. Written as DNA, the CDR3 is TGTGCCAGCAGCTTCAGGAAACTGGGAAACACCATATATTTT. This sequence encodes CASSFRKLGNTIYF. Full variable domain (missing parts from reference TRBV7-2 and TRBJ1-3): GAGVSQSPSNKVTEKGKDVELRCDPISGHTALYWYRQSLGQGLEFLIYFQGNSAPDKSGLPSDRFSAERTGGSVSTLTIQRTQQEDSAVYLCASSFRKLGNTIYFGEGSWLTVV.

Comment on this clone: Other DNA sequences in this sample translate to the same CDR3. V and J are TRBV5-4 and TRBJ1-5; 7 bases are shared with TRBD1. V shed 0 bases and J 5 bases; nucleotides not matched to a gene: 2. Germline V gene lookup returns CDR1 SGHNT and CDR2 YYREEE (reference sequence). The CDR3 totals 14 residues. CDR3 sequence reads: CASSLGRGDQPQHF. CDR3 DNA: TGTGCCAGCAGCTTGGGCAGGGGGGATCAGCCCCAGCATTTT.

The CDR3 DNA sequence: TGTGCCATCAGTGTTGGTGCGCACACAGATACGCAGTATTTT. Protein: CAISVGAHTDTQYF. The chain links TRBV10-3 to TRBJ2-3; D is uncertain. The CDR3 consists of 14 residues. The germline CDR1 and CDR2 sequences are ENHRY and SYGVKD. V shed 4 bases and J shed 2 bases, with 10 bases lying between them.

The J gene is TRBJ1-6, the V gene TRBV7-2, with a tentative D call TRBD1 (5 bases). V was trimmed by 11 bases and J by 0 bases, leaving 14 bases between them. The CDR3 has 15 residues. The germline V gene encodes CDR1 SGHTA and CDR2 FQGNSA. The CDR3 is CAAGRISSYNSPLHF. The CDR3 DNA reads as TGTGCCGCGGGGCGGATTAGCTCCTATAATTCACCCCTCCACTTT.

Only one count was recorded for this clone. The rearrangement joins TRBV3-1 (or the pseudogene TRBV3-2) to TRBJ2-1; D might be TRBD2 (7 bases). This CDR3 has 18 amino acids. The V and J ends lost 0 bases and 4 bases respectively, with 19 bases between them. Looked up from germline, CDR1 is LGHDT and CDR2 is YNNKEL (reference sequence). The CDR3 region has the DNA TGTGCCAGCAGCCAAGATGAGGTGGGGCGGGGGCAGTACAATGAGCAGTTCTTC. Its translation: CASSQDEVGRGQYNEQFF.

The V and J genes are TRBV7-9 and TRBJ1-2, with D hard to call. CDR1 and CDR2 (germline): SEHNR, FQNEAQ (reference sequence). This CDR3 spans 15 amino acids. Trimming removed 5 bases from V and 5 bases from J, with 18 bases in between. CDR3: CASSLIGKQRYGYTF. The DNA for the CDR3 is TGTGCCAGCAGCCTCATCGGGAAACAGAGATATGGCTACACCTTC.

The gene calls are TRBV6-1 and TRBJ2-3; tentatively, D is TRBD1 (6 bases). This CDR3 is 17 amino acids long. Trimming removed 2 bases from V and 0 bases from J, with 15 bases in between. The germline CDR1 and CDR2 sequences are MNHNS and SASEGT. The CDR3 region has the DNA TGTGCCAGCAGTGAATTCCCACAGGGATCTAGCACAGATACGCAGTATTTT. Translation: CASSEFPQGSSTDTQYF.

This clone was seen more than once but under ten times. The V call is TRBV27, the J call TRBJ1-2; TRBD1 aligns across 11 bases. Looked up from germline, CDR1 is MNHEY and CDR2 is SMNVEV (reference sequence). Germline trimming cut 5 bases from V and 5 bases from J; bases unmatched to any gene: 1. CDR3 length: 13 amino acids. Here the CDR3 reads CASSRDRGYGYTF. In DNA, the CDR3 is TGTGCCAGCAGTCGGGACAGGGGGTATGGCTACACCTTC.

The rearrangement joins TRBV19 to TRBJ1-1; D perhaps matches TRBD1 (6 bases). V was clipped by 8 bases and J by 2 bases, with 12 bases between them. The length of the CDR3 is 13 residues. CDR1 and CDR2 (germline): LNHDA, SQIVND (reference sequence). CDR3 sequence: CASGQLINTEAFF. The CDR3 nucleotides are TGTGCCAGTGGACAGTTAATCAACACTGAAGCTTTCTTT.

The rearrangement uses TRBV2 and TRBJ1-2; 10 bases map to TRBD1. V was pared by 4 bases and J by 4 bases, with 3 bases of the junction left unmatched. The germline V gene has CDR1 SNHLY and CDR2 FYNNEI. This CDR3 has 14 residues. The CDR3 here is CASSAGTGVYGYTF. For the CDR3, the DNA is TGTGCCAGCAGTGCCGGGACAGGGGTCTATGGCTACACCTTC.

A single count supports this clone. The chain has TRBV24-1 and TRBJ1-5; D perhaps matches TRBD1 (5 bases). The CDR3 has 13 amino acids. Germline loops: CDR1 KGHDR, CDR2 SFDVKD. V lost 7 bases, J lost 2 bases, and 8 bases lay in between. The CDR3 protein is CATRGRGNQPQHF. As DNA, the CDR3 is TGTGCCACCAGGGGCAGGGGCAATCAGCCCCAGCATTTT.

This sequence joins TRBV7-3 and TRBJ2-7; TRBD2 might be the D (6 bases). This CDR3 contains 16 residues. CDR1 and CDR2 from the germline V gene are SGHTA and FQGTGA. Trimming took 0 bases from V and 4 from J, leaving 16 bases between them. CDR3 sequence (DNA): TGTGCCAGCAGCTTAACTGGTGGTTCTAGCGAGTACGAGCAGTACTTC. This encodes CASSLTGGSSEYEQYF.

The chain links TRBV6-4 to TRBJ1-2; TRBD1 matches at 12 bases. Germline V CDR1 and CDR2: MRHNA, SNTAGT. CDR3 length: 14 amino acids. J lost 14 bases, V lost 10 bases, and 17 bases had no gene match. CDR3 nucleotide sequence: TGTGCCACCTACGCCGGGACAGGGGGCGCGGGGTGGACCTTC. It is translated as CATYAGTGGAGWTF.

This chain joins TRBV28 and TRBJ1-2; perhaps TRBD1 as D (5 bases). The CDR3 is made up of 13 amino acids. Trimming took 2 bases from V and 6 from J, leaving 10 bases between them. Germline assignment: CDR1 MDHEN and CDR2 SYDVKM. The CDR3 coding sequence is TGTGCCAGCAGTTTAATTACAGGCGATGGCTACACCTTC. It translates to CASSLITGDGYTF.

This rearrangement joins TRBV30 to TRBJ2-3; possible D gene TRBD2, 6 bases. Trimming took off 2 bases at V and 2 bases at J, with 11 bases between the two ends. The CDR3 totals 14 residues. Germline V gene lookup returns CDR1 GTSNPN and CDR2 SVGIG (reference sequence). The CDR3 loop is CAWSIGLNTDTQYF. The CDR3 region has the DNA TGTGCCTGGAGTATAGGACTAAACACAGATACGCAGTATTTT.

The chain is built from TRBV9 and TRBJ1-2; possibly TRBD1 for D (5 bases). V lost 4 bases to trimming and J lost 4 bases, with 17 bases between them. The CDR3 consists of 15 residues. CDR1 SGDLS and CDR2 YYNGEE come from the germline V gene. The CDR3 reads CASSPGSGGSYGYTF. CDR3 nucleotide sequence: TGTGCCAGCAGCCCAGGGTCGGGGGGATCCTATGGCTACACCTTC.

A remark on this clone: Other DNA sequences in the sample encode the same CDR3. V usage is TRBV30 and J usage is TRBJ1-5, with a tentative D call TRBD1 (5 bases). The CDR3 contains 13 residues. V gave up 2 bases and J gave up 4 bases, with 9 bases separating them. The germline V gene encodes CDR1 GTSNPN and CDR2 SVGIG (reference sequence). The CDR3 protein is CAWSSRGNQPQHF. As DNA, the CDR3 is TGTGCCTGGAGTTCACGGGGGAATCAGCCCCAGCATTTT.

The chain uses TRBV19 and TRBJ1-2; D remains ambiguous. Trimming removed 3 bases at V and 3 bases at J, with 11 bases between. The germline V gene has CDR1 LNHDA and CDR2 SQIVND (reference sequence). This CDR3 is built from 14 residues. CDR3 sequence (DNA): TGTGCCAGTAGTATCCACATCGGGGACTATGGCTACACCTTC. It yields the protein CASSIHIGDYGYTF.

The CDR3 sequence: CASSYSRLGQGFSPLHF. The CDR3 nucleotides are TGTGCCAGCAGTTACTCCCGTCTGGGACAGGGATTTTCACCCCTCCACTTT. This sequence joins TRBV6-2 or TRBV6-3 and TRBJ1-6, with 9 nucleotides matching TRBD1. There are 17 residues in the CDR3. The germline CDR1 and CDR2 sequences are MNHEY and SVGEGT. V gave up 0 bases and J gave up 9 bases; unmatched junction bases: 9.

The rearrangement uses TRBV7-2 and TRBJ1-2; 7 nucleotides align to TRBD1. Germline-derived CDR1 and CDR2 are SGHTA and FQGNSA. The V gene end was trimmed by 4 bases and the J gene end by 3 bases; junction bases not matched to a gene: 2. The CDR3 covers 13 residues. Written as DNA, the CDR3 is TGTGCCAGCAGCTCGACAGGGCACTATGGCTACACCTTC. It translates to CASSSTGHYGYTF.

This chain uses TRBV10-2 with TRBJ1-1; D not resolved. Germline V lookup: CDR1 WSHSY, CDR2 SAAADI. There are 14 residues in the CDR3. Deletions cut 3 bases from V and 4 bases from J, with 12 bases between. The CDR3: CASSEVGLGTEAFF. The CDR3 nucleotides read TGCGCCAGCAGTGAAGTCGGTCTCGGCACTGAAGCTTTCTTT.

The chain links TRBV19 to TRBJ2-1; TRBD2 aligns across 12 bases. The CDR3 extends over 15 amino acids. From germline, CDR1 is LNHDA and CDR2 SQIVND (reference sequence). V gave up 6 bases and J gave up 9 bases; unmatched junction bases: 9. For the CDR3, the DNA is TGTGCCAGTAGCCAGACTAGCGGGAGAGTTTTTGAGCAGTTCTTC. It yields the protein CASSQTSGRVFEQFF.

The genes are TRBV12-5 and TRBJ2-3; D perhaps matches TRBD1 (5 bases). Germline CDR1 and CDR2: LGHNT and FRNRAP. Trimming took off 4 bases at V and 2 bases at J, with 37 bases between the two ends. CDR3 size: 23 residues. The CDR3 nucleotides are TGTGCTAGTGGTTACATATCCGTCACTTTTTTAGGGTGTTGGGGCGAGGTCACAGATACGCAGTATTTT. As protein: CASGYISVTFLGCWGEVTDTQYF.